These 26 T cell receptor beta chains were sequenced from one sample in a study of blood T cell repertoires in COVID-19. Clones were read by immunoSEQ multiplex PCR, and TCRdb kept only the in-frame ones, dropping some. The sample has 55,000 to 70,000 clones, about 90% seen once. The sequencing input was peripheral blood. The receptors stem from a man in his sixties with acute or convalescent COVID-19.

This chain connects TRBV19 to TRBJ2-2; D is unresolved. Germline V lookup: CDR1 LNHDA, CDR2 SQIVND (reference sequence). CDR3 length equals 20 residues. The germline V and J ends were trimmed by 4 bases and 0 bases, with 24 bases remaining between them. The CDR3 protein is CASSTTDTSTAYPNTGELFF. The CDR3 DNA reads TGTGCCAGTAGTACCACTGACACCTCGACCGCCTACCCGAACACCGGGGAGCTGTTTTTT.

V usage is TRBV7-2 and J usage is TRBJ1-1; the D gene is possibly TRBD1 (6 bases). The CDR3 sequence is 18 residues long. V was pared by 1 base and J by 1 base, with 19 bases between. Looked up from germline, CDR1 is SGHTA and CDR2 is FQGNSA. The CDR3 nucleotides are TGTGCCAGCAGCTTAGAGGAAGGGTCCGGGGGGCCGAACACTGAAGCTTTCTTT. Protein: CASSLEEGSGGPNTEAFF.

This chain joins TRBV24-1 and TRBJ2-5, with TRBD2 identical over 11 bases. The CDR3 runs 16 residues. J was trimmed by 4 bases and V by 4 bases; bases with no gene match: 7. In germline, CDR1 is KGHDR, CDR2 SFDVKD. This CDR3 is CATSDSLAGGAETQYF. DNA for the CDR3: TGTGCCACCAGTGACTCCCTAGCGGGAGGAGCAGAGACCCAGTACTTC.

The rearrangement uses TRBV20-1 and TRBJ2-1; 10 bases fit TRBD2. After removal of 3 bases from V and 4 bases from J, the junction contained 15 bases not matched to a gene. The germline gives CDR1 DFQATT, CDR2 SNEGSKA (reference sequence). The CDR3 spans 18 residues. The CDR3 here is CSASHRSSGSLGYNEQFF. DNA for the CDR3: TGCAGTGCTAGTCACCGGTCTAGCGGGAGCTTAGGGTACAATGAGCAGTTCTTC.

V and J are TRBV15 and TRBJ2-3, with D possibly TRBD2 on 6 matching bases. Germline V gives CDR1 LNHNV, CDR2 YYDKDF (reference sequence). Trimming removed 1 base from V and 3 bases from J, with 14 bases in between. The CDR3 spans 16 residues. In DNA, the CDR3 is TGTGCCACCAGCAGAGGTTCTAGCGCTGAAACAGATACGCAGTATTTT. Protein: CATSRGSSAETDTQYF.

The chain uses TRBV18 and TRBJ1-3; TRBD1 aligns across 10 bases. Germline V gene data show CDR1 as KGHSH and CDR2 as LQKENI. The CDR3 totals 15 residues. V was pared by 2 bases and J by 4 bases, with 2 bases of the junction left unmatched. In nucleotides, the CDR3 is TGTGCCAGCTCACCAGGGACAGGGGAAGGAAACACCATATATTTT. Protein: CASSPGTGEGNTIYF.

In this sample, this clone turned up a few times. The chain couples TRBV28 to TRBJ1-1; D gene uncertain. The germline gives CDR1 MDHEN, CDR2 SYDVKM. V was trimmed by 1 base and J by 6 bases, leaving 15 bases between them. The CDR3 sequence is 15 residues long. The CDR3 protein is CASSLSRGRSSEAFF. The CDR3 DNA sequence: TGTGCCAGCAGTTTATCCCGGGGAAGGTCTTCTGAAGCTTTCTTT. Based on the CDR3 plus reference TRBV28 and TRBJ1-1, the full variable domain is DVKVTQSSRYLVKRTGEKVFLECVQDMDHENMFWYRQDPGLGLRLIYFSYDVKMKEKGDIPEGYSVSREKKERFSLILESASTNQTSMYLCASSLSRGRSSEAFFGQGTRLTVV.

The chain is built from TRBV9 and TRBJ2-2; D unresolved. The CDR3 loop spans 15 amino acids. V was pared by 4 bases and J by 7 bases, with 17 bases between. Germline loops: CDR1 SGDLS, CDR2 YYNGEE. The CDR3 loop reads CASSSLAGVSGELFF. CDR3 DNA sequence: TGTGCCAGCAGCTCCCTTGCTGGAGTTAGCGGGGAGCTGTTTTTT. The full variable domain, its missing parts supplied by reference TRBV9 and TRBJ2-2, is DSGVTQTPKHLITATGQRVTLRCSPRSGDLSVYWYQQSLDQGLQFLIQYYNGEERAKGNILERFSAQQFPDLHSELNLSSLELGDSALYFCASSSLAGVSGELFFGEGSRLTVL.

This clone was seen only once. The CDR3 coding sequence is TGTGCCAGCACTAACAGGGTGGGAATGGTGCCCCAGCATTTT. Translation gives CASTNRVGMVPQHF. V usage is TRBV6-5 and J usage is TRBJ1-5, with D perhaps TRBD1 (6 bases). Germline assignment: CDR1 MNHEY and CDR2 SVGAGI. The V and J ends lost 7 bases and 9 bases respectively, with 19 bases between them. This CDR3 is built from 14 residues.

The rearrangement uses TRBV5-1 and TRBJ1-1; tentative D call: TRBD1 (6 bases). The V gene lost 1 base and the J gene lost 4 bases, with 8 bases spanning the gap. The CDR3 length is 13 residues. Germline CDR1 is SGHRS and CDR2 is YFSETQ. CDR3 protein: CASSLSGATEAFF. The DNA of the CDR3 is TGCGCCAGCAGCTTGTCAGGGGCCACTGAAGCTTTCTTT. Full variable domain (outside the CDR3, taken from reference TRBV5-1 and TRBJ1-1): KAGVTQTPRYLIKTRGQQVTLSCSPISGHRSVSWYQQTPGQGLQFLFEYFSETQRNKGNFPGRFSGRQFSNSRSEMNVSTLELGDSALYLCASSLSGATEAFFGQGTRLTVV.

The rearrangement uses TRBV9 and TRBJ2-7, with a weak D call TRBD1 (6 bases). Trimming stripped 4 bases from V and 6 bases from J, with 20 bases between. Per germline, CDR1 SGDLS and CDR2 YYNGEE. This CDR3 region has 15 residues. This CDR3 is CASSPHPLGDTEQYF. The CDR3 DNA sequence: TGTGCCAGCAGCCCTCACCCCCTGGGGGACACCGAGCAGTACTTC.

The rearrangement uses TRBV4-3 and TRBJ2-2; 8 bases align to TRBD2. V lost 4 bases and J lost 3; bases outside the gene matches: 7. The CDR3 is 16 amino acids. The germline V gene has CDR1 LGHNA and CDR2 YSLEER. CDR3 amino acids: CASSLLGLDDTGELFF. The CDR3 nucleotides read TGCGCCAGCAGCCTACTGGGACTAGATGACACCGGGGAGCTGTTTTTT.

CDR3 coding DNA: TGTGCCACCAGTAAGGCTGAGGGGACAGGGGGCACTGGCTACACCTTC. Its translation is CATSKAEGTGGTGYTF. This chain uses TRBV24-1 with TRBJ1-2; TRBD1 agrees at 12 bases. V shed 6 bases, J shed 7 bases, and the junction held 11 bases outside the gene matches. The CDR3 has 16 amino acids. CDR1 and CDR2 (germline): KGHDR, SFDVKD.

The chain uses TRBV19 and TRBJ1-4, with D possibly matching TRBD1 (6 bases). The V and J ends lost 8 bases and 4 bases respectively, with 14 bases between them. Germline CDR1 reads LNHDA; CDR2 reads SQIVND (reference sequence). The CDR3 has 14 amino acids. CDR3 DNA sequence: TGTGCCAGTGGGAGGGGGACCATTAATGAAAAACTGTTTTTT. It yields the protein CASGRGTINEKLFF.

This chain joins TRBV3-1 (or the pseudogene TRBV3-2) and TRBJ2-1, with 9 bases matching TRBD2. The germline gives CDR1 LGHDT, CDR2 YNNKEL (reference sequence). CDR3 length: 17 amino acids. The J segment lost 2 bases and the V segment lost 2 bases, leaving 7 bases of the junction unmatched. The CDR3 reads CASSQTAGGIPYNEQFF. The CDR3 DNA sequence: TGTGCCAGCAGCCAAACAGCGGGAGGCATTCCCTACAATGAGCAGTTCTTC.

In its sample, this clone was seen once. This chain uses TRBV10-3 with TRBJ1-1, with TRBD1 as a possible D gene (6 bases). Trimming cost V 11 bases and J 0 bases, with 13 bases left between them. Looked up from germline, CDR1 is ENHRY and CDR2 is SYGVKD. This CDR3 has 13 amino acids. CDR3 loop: CASRDTLNTEAFF. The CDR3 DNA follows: TGTGCCTCCCGGGACACTTTGAACACTGAAGCTTTCTTT.

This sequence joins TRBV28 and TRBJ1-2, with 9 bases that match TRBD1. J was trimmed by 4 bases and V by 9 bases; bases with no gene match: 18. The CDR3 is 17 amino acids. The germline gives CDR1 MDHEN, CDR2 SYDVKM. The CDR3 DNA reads TGTGCCAGGCGGACCGGGACAGGGCACATACGGGGCTATGGCTACACCTTC. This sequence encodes CARRTGTGHIRGYGYTF.

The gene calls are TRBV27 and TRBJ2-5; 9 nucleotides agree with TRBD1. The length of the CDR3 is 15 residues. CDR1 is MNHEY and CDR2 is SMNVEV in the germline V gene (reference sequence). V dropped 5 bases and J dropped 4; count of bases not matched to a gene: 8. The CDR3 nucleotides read TGTGCCAGCAGTCAACAGGGGGCGAATGTAGAGACCCAGTACTTC. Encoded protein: CASSQQGANVETQYF.

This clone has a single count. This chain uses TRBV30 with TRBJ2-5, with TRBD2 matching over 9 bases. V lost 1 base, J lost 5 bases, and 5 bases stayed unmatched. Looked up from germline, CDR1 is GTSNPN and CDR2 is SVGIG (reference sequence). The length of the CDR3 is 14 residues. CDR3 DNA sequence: TGTGCCTGGAGTGGGACTAGCGCTGGTGAGACCCAGTACTTC. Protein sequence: CAWSGTSAGETQYF.

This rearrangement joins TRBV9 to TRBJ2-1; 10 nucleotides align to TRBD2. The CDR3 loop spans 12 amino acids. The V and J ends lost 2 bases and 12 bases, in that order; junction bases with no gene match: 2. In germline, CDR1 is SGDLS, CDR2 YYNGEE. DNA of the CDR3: TGTGCCAGCAGCGTTAGCGGGAGGCCGCAGTTCTTC. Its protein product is CASSVSGRPQFF.

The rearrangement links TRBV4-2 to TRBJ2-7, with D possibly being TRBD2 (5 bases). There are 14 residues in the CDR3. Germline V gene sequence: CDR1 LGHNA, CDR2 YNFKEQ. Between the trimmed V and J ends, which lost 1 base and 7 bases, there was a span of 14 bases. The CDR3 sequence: CASSQVQRSGEQYF. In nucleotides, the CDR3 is TGTGCCAGCAGCCAAGTGCAGCGATCGGGGGAGCAGTACTTC.

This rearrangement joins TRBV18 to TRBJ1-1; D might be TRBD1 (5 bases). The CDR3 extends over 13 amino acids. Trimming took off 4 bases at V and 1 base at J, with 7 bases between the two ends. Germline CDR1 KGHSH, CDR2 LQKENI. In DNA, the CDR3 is TGTGCCAGCTCACTAACAGGGAACACTGAAGCTTTCTTT. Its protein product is CASSLTGNTEAFF.

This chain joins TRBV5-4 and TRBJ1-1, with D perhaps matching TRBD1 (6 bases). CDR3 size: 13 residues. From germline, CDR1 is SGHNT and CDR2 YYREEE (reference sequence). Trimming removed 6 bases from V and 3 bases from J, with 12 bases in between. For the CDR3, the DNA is TGTGCCAGCAAGATACAGGGAGACACTGAAGCTTTCTTT. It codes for CASKIQGDTEAFF.

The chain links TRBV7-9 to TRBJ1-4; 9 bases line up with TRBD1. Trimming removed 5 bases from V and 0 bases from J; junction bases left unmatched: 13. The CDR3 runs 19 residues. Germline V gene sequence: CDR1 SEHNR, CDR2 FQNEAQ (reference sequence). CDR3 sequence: CASSLGPLQGAPTNEKLFF. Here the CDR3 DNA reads TGTGCCAGCAGCCTGGGCCCGCTACAGGGGGCGCCAACTAATGAAAAACTGTTTTTT.

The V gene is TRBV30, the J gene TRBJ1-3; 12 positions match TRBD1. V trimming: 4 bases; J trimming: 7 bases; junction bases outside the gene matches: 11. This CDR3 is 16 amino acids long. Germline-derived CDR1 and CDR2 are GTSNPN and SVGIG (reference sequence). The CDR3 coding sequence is TGTGCCTGGACCCCTGTTGGGACAGGGGGCCTGAACACCATATATTTT. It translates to CAWTPVGTGGLNTIYF.

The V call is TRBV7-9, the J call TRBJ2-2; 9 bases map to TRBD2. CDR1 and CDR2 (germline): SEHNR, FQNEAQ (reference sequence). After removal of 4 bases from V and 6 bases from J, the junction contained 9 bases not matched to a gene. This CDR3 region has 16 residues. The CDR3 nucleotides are TGTGCCAGCAGCTCGACTAGCGGAGAGGGTGCCGGGGAGCTGTTTTTT. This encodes CASSSTSGEGAGELFF.